What follows describes a single TCR beta chain. This record comes from a study of shared clonotypes between healthy human individuals. V lost 2 bases and J lost 6, with 11 bases in between. This CDR3 is 14 amino acids long. Germline loops: CDR1 MNHEY, CDR2 SMNVEV (reference sequence). Here immunoSEQ multiplex PCR was the method, and the copy in TCRdb shows in-frame clones only, minus some. Among roughly 1,800,000 clones listed, approximately 95% were seen once. CD8 cells regarded as naive lacked CD45RO, were positively chosen for CCR7, and omitted terminally differentiated effector memory CD45RA+ cells.

The source is a man between 18 and 29 years old in good health. The sample consisted of naive CD8+ T cells sorted from blood. V and J are TRBV27 and TRBJ1-5; D possibly corresponds to TRBD1 (6 bases). The CDR3, as DNA: TGTGCCAGCAGTTTACAAGGAGGGGGTCAGCCCCAGCATTTT. It yields the protein CASSLQGGGQPQHF.